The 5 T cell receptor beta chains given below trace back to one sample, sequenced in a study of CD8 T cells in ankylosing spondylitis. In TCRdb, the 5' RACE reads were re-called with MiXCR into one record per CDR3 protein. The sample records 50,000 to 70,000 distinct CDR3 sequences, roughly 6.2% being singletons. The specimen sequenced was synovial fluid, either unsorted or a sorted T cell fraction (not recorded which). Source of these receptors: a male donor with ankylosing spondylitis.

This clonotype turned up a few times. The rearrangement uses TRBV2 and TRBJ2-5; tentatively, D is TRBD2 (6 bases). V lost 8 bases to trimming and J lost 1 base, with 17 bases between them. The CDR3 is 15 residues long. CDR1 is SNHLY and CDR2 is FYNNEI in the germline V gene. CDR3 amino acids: CASSRERAVQETQYF. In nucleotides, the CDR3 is TGTGCCAGCTCAAGGGAGCGGGCTGTCCAAGAGACCCAGTACTTC.

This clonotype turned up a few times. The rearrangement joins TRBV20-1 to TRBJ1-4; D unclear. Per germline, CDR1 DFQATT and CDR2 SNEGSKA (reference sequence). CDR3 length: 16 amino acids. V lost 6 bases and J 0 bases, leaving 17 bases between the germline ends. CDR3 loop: CSASRPLVATNEKLFF. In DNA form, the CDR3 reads TGCAGTGCATCGAGACCGTTAGTTGCAACTAATGAAAAACTGTTTTTT.

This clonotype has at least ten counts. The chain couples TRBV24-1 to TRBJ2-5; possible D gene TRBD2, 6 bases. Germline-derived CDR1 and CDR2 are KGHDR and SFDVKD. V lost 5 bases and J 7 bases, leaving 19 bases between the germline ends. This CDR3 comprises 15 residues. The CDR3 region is CATSVQEDYYGTQYF. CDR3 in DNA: TGTGCCACCAGTGTCCAAGAGGACTATTATGGGACCCAGTACTTC.

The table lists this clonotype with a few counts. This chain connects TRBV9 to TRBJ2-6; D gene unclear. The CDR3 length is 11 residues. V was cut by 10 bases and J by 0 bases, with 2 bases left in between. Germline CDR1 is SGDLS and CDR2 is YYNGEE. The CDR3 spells CARSGANVLTF. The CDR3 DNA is TGTGCCCGCTCTGGGGCCAACGTCCTGACTTTC. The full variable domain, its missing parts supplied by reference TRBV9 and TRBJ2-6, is DSGVTQTPKHLITATGQRVTLRCSPRSGDLSVYWYQQSLDQGLQFLIQYYNGEERAKGNILERFSAQQFPDLHSELNLSSLELGDSALYFCARSGANVLTFGAGSRLTVL.

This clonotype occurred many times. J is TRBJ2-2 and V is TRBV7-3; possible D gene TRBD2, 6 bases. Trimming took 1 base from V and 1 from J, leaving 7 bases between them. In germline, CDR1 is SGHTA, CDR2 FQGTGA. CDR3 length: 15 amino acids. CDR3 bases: TGTGCCAGCAGCTTAAACGGGAGGAACACCGGGGAGCTGTTTTTT. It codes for CASSLNGRNTGELFF.